Listed here are 17 T cell receptor beta chains from one sample, sequenced in a study of blood T cells in healthy people across ages. Combining a sample-barcoded 5' primer with a J-beta primer mix, a second PCR ran for 7 to 11 cycles. TCRdb re-called the 5' RACE reads with MiXCR, one entry per CDR3 protein. The table includes roughly 1.4 million distinct CDR3 sequences, almost 60% detected once. The sequencing sample was made of blood. These receptors all come from a young man in good health.

The rearrangement links TRBV25-1 to TRBJ1-2; TRBD1 matches 8 bases. The CDR3 is 12 residues long. V lost 1 base to trimming and J lost 10 bases; unmatched junction nucleotides: 2. Germline V lookup: CDR1 MGHDK, CDR2 SYGVNS. In DNA, the CDR3 is TGTGCCAGCAGTGAATTCCAGGGGGCCTACACCTTC. Amino acid sequence: CASSEFQGAYTF.

The chain is built from TRBV6-5 and TRBJ2-5; D possibly corresponds to TRBD1 (5 bases). V was shortened by 6 bases and J by 4 bases, with 18 bases between the two germline ends. CDR3 size: 15 residues. CDR1 is MNHEY, CDR2 SVGAGI, per germline. Here the CDR3 DNA reads TGTGCCAGCAGCTCGCTGACGCGCCAGGGAGAGACCCAGTACTTC. Its translation is CASSSLTRQGETQYF.

The V gene is TRBV12-3 or TRBV12-4, the J gene TRBJ1-5, with TRBD1 identical over 9 bases. This CDR3 has 17 amino acids. The V gene end was trimmed by 5 bases and the J gene end by 4 bases; junction bases not matched to a gene: 12. The chain's CDR3 is CASSPHSGQGRNQPQHF. The CDR3 region has the DNA TGTGCCAGCAGTCCGCATTCGGGACAGGGACGAAATCAGCCCCAGCATTTT.

This clonotype was found a few times. The gene calls are TRBV7-2 and TRBJ2-7, with D maybe TRBD2 (7 bases). Trimming shortened V by 5 bases and J by 7 bases, and 18 bases separated the two germline ends. Germline CDR1 SGHTA, CDR2 FQGNSA. The CDR3 has 14 amino acids. The CDR3 spells CASSRGGDMWEQYF. The CDR3 nucleotides are TGTGCCAGCAGCCGAGGGGGGGACATGTGGGAGCAGTACTTC. The full variable domain, rest sourced from reference TRBV7-2 and TRBJ2-7, is GAGVSQSPSNKVTEKGKDVELRCDPISGHTALYWYRQSLGQGLEFLIYFQGNSAPDKSGLPSDRFSAERTGGSVSTLTIQRTQQEDSAVYLCASSRGGDMWEQYFGPGTRLTVT.

V usage is TRBV4-3 and J usage is TRBJ2-3; possible D gene TRBD1, 6 bases. The V end was cut by 0 bases, the J end by 4 bases, with 14 bases between. The CDR3 has 16 amino acids. From germline, CDR1 is LGHNA and CDR2 YSLEER. The chain's CDR3 is CASSQDRAGAADTQYF. CDR3 nucleotides: TGCGCCAGCAGCCAAGATAGGGCAGGGGCCGCAGATACGCAGTATTTT.

The chain combines TRBV5-1 with TRBJ2-5; possibly TRBD1 or TRBD2 for D (5 bases each). The CDR3 has 15 amino acids. The germline V gene encodes CDR1 SGHRS and CDR2 YFSETQ. V lost 4 bases and J 1 base, leaving 14 bases between the germline ends. Here the CDR3 DNA reads TGCGCCAGCAGCCTCCGGGACGGCTTCCAAGAGACCCAGTACTTC. Translation: CASSLRDGFQETQYF.

There are a few counts of this clonotype. The CDR3 loop reads CASSPGGGPQETQYF. In DNA form, the CDR3 reads TGTGCCAGCAGCCCCGGCGGGGGCCCCCAAGAGACCCAGTACTTC. The genes are TRBV4-2 and TRBJ2-5; a weak D match, TRBD2 (7 bases). The V gene's germline CDR1 is LGHNA and CDR2 YNFKEQ. V was shortened by 4 bases and J by 1 base, with 13 bases between the two germline ends. This CDR3 spans 15 amino acids.

This rearrangement joins TRBV6-2 or TRBV6-3 to TRBJ1-4; no clear D. The CDR3 covers 12 residues. The V gene's germline CDR1 is MNHEY and CDR2 SVGEGT. V was pared by 6 bases and J by 7 bases, with 9 bases between. CDR3 coding DNA: TGTGCCAGCAGGGGGATGTCTGAAAAACTGTTTTTT. It specifies CASRGMSEKLFF.

This clonotype was seen just once. The chain combines TRBV4-1 with TRBJ2-1; 7 bases map to TRBD1. Germline V lookup: CDR1 MGHRA, CDR2 YSYEKL. The CDR3 has 15 amino acids. Trimming cost V 0 bases and J 13 bases; bases outside gene matches: 12. The CDR3 DNA sequence: TGCGCCAGCAGCCAAGATCCAGGGGGACCAGAGACCCAGTTCTTC. Amino acids: CASSQDPGGPETQFF.

The chain employs TRBV20-1 and TRBJ2-1; tentatively, D is TRBD2 (7 bases). Germline V lookup: CDR1 DFQATT, CDR2 SNEGSKA (reference sequence). This CDR3 spans 14 amino acids. Trimming shortened V by 0 bases and J by 16 bases, and 22 bases separated the two germline ends. CDR3 in DNA: TGCAGTGCTAGAGATGTCGGGGGGCGGGCTGAAGCTTTCTTC. This codes for CSARDVGGRAEAFF.

This chain connects TRBV25-1 to TRBJ1-2; 9 positions match TRBD1. Trimming removed 3 bases from V and 8 bases from J; junction bases left unmatched: 7. Germline assignment: CDR1 MGHDK and CDR2 SYGVNS. The CDR3 loop spans 14 amino acids. DNA for the CDR3: TGTGCCAGCAGTGATCACAGGGGGCCGCTAGGCTACACCTTC. Its translation: CASSDHRGPLGYTF.

This clonotype was counted only a few times. J is TRBJ2-3 and V is TRBV20-1; TRBD2 agrees at 8 bases. CDR3 length: 15 residues. The V and J ends lost 0 bases and 5 bases, in that order; junction bases with no gene match: 7. Germline V gives CDR1 DFQATT, CDR2 SNEGSKA (reference sequence). In DNA form, the CDR3 reads TGCAGTGCTAGAGATGTAAGGCTAGCGGGAGATACGCAGTATTTT. Translated, it gives CSARDVRLAGDTQYF.

V and J are TRBV12-3 or TRBV12-4 and TRBJ2-1; TRBD2 might be the D (5 bases). V gave up 3 bases and J gave up 4 bases, with 13 bases separating them. CDR3 length: 15 residues. The DNA of the CDR3 is TGTGCCAGCAGTTTTATTTCTAGCCCTTACAATGAGCAGTTCTTC. Translated, it gives CASSFISSPYNEQFF.

The CDR3: CASSGSGTANSPLHF. The CDR3 nucleotides read TGTGCCAGCAGCGGCTCCGGGACAGCCAATTCACCCCTCCACTTT. The rearrangement uses TRBV9 and TRBJ1-6; 7 nucleotides match TRBD1. The CDR3 is 15 residues long. From germline, CDR1 is SGDLS and CDR2 YYNGEE. After removal of 3 bases from V and 7 bases from J, the junction contained 7 bases not matched to a gene.

V gene TRBV6-2 or TRBV6-3 combines with J gene TRBJ2-4, with D possibly being TRBD1 (8 bases). Germline CDR1 reads MNHEY; CDR2 reads SVGEGT. V was clipped by 7 bases and J by 13 bases, with 23 bases between them. The CDR3 contains 14 residues. This chain's CDR3 is CASTYAQGAGEQYF. In nucleotides, the CDR3 is TGTGCCAGCACCTACGCTCAGGGGGCGGGAGAGCAGTACTTC.

This clonotype showed up many times. The J gene is TRBJ1-2, the V gene TRBV2; tentatively, D is TRBD1 (6 bases). Germline values: CDR1 SNHLY, CDR2 FYNNEI. Trimming took off 6 bases at V and 11 bases at J, with 13 bases between the two ends. The CDR3 runs to 11 residues. The CDR3 protein is CASSRDIIYTF. The CDR3 DNA reads TGTGCCAGCAGCCGGGACATAATTTACACCTTC.

V usage is TRBV25-1 and J usage is TRBJ1-1; no firm D call. The V gene's germline CDR1 is MGHDK and CDR2 SYGVNS. V gave up 3 bases and J gave up 11 bases, with 16 bases separating them. This CDR3 spans 13 amino acids. Here the CDR3 reads CASSDPIGVAAFF. The CDR3 coding sequence is TGTGCCAGCAGTGATCCCATCGGGGTGGCCGCTTTCTTT.